The T cell receptor beta chain described here comes from a study of blood T cells in healthy people across ages. CDR3 length: 13 amino acids. The V gene lost 4 bases and the J gene lost 3 bases, with 10 bases spanning the gap. CDR1 is MNHNS and CDR2 is SASEGT in the germline V gene. Using a J-beta primer mix together with a sample-barcoded 5' primer, a second PCR was run for about 6 to 11 cycles. From the 5' RACE reads, TCRdb called clonotypes with MiXCR, one entry per CDR3 protein. The data contain more than 1,400,000 distinct CDR3 sequences, about 40% of them seen just once; the ten biggest clones take up 7.9%. This clonotype was counted between two and nine times.

The chain employs TRBV6-1 and TRBJ2-7; no clear D gene. Material for sequencing was blood. The clonotype originates from a woman aged 18 to 35 in good health. The CDR3 here is CASSAYSNYEQYF. Written as DNA, the CDR3 is TGTGCCAGCAGTGCGTACAGCAACTACGAGCAGTACTTC.